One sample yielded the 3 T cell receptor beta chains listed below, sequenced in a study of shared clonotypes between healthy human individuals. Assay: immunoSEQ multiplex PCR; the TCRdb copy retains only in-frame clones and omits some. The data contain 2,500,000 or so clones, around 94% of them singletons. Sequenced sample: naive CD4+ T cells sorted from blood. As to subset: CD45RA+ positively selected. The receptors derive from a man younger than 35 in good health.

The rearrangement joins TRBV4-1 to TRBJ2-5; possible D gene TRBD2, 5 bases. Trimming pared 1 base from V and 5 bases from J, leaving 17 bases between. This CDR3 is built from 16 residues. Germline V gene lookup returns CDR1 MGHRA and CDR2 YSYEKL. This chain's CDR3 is CASSQGPADPSETQYF. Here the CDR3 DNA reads TGCGCCAGCAGCCAAGGGCCAGCGGACCCTTCTGAGACCCAGTACTTC.

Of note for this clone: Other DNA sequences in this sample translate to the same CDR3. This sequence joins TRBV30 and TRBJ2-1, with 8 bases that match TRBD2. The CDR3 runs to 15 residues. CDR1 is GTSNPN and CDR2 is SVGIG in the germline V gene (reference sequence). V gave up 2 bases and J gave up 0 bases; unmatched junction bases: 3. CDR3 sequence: CAWSSGTSSYNEQFF. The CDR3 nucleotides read TGTGCCTGGAGTAGTGGGACTAGCTCCTACAATGAGCAGTTCTTC.

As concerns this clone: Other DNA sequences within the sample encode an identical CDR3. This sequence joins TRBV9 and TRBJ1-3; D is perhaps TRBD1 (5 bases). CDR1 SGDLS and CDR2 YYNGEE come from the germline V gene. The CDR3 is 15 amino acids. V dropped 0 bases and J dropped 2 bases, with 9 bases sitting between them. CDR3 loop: CASSVDGGTGNTIYF. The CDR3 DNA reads TGTGCCAGCAGCGTAGATGGGGGGACTGGAAACACCATATATTTT.